This is a list of T cell receptor beta chains from one sample in a study of OX40 agonist ivuxolimab in advanced cancers. The protocol was immunoSEQ multiplex PCR, while the TCRdb copy is restricted to in-frame clones and leaves out a portion. This table has about 73,000 clones, around 90% appearing once. Sequenced material: CD4+ or CD8+ T cells sorted from blood, taken in a trial of the OX40 agonist ivuxolimab. These receptor sequences come from an adult with an advanced solid tumor such as melanoma, head and neck, liver or kidney cancer. The CDR3 runs from the conserved cysteine through the conserved F or W. Each record gives: J gene, clone size, D gene, V gene, CDR3 protein, CDR3 DNA. The D gene is left open where the match is weak. The size entry is marked missing in some rows and otherwise reads once, few, many or a size class.

>TRBJ1-4|.|.|TRBV30
CAWSRGAGEKLFF
TGTGCCTGGAGTCGAGGGGCGGGTGAAAAACTGTTTTTT
>TRBJ1-3|once|TRBD1|TRBV7-9
CASSLGTGANTIYF
TGTGCCAGCAGCTTAGGGACAGGGGCGAACACCATATATTTT
>TRBJ1-2|.|.|TRBV7-9
CASSLIQDYGYTF
TGTGCCAGCAGCTTGATACAGGACTATGGCTACACCTTC
>TRBJ1-1|.|.|TRBV14
CASSQEYRNTEAFF
TGTGCCAGCAGCCAAGAGTACAGGAACACTGAAGCTTTCTTT
>TRBJ1-4|once|.|TRBV28
CASSTVSNEKLFF
TGTGCCAGCAGCACAGTTAGTAATGAAAAACTGTTTTTT
>TRBJ2-7|.|TRBD2|TRBV7-2
CASSLVPPTGGSYEQYF
TGTGCCAGCAGCTTAGTCCCTCCTACTGGCGGGAGCTACGAGCAGTACTTC
>TRBJ1-2|.|.|TRBV6-5
CASGIRGAGGYTF
TGTGCCAGCGGGATTCGGGGGGCTGGTGGCTACACCTTC
>TRBJ2-3|.|.|TRBV18
CASSRAGHHTDTQYF
TGTGCCAGCTCACGAGCGGGACACCACACAGATACGCAGTATTTT
>TRBJ2-7|.|TRBD2|TRBV5-6
CASSFTGLAYSYEQYF
TGTGCCAGCAGCTTTACGGGACTAGCGTACTCCTACGAGCAGTACTTC
>TRBJ1-1|once|TRBD1|TRBV29-1
CSVRQGPMNTEAFF
TGCAGCGTCCGACAGGGTCCCATGAACACTGAAGCTTTCTTT
>TRBJ2-7|.|TRBD2|TRBV5-1
CASTNPGLAGKSYEQYF
TGCGCCAGCACCAACCCTGGGCTAGCGGGAAAGTCCTACGAGCAGTACTTC
>TRBJ2-3|once|.|TRBV13
CASSLDPATDTQYF
TGTGCCAGCAGCTTAGATCCCGCCACAGATACGCAGTATTTT
>TRBJ1-3|.|.|TRBV30
CAWSVQRGNTIYF
TGTGCCTGGAGTGTACAACGCGGAAACACCATATATTTT
>TRBJ1-1|.|.|TRBV6-5
CASSPSFTRTEAFF
TGTGCCAGCAGTCCCTCCTTTACGAGGACTGAAGCTTTCTTT
>TRBJ2-5|.|TRBD1|TRBV19
CASSKTGSWQETQYF
TGTGCCAGTAGTAAGACAGGGTCTTGGCAAGAGACCCAGTACTTC
>TRBJ1-2|.|.|TRBV7-2
CASSLSAGFHHGYTF
TGTGCCAGCAGCTTATCGGCAGGGTTTCATCATGGCTACACCTTC
>TRBJ2-7|.|.|TRBV6-5
CASSYARWYEQYF
TGTGCCAGCAGTTACGCGAGGTGGTACGAGCAGTACTTC
>TRBJ2-5|.|.|TRBV28
CASSPRGEGQETQYF
TGTGCCAGCAGTCCCAGGGGCGAGGGCCAAGAGACCCAGTACTTC
>TRBJ2-2|.|.|TRBV5-1
CASSLLNTGELFF
TGCGCCAGCAGCTTGCTTAACACCGGGGAGCTGTTTTTT
>TRBJ2-1|.|TRBD1|TRBV5-5
CASSSRDSNNEQFF
TGTGCCAGCAGCTCCCGGGACAGTAACAATGAGCAGTTCTTC
>TRBJ2-5|once|.|TRBV28
CATDKRGETQYF
TGTGCCACCGACAAGAGGGGAGAGACCCAGTACTTC
>TRBJ2-2|.|.|TRBV11-2
CASKRANTGELFF
TGTGCCAGCAAGCGGGCGAACACCGGGGAGCTGTTTTTT
>TRBJ2-4|.|.|TRBV28
CASRSDPATVQYF
TGTGCCAGCAGATCCGACCCAGCAACGGTTCAGTACTTC
>TRBJ2-6|.|.|TRBV7-2
CASSPLRRQGSSGANVLTF
TGTGCCAGCAGCCCCCTCCGGCGGCAGGGTTCCTCTGGGGCCAACGTCCTGACTTTC
>TRBJ2-3|.|.|TRBV7-3
CASSRGLTDTQYF
TGTGCCAGCAGCCGGGGCCTCACAGATACGCAGTATTTT
>TRBJ2-3|.|TRBD2|TRBV28
CASSAWAGGRTDTQYF
TGTGCCAGCAGTGCCTGGGCGGGAGGTAGGACAGATACGCAGTATTTT
>TRBJ2-5|.|.|TRBV29-1
CSVEQETQYF
TGCAGCGTTGAGCAAGAGACCCAGTACTTC
>TRBJ2-1|.|TRBD1|TRBV28
CASSLFAQGVINEQFF
TGTGCCAGCAGTTTGTTTGCACAGGGGGTGATCAATGAGCAGTTCTTC
>TRBJ2-3|.|.|TRBV9
CASSVAGSTDTQYF
TGTGCCAGCAGCGTAGCCGGCTCAACAGATACGCAGTATTTT
>TRBJ1-1|.|TRBD1|TRBV7-9
CASRAGQMNTEAFF
TGTGCCAGCAGGGCGGGACAGATGAACACTGAAGCTTTCTTT
>TRBJ2-7|once|.|TRBV28
CASSSEGGASYEQYF
TGTGCCAGCAGTTCCGAGGGGGGCGCGTCCTACGAGCAGTACTTC
>TRBJ2-1|few|TRBD1|TRBV28
CASSAAPQGPSYNEQFF
TGTGCCAGCAGCGCTGCCCCACAGGGGCCCTCCTACAATGAGCAGTTCTTC
>TRBJ1-2|.|.|TRBV7-2
CASSSVGGEVGYTF
TGTGCCAGCAGCTCCGTCGGGGGCGAGGTTGGCTACACCTTC
>TRBJ2-1|.|.|TRBV19
CASSPGLRGNEQFF
TGTGCCAGTAGTCCGGGACTGCGAGGGAATGAGCAGTTCTTC
>TRBJ1-5|.|TRBD1|TRBV29-1
CSVGDRVDQPQHF
TGCAGCGTTGGGGACAGGGTTGATCAGCCCCAGCATTTT
>TRBJ1-4|few|.|TRBV20-1
CSAEKLFF
TGCAGTGCCGAAAAACTGTTTTTT
>TRBJ1-1|.|.|TRBV6-6
CASSWGNEAFF
TGTGCCAGCAGTTGGGGTAATGAAGCTTTCTTT
>TRBJ2-7|.|.|TRBV25-1
CASSRGVRNWRGAYEQYF
TGTGCCAGCAGTCGTGGTGTAAGGAACTGGCGAGGGGCCTACGAGCAGTACTTC
>TRBJ1-2|.|.|TRBV4-3
CASSAVTGGGYTF
TGCGCCAGCAGCGCCGTGACAGGTGGTGGCTACACCTTC
>TRBJ1-4|.|TRBD1|TRBV6-5
CASSSDRVEKLFF
TGTGCCAGCAGCAGTGACAGGGTTGAAAAACTGTTTTTT
>TRBJ1-3|.|.|TRBV28
CASIPTFGGNTIYF
TGTGCCAGCATCCCCACCTTTGGTGGAAACACCATATATTTT
>TRBJ1-2|.|.|TRBV28
CATSRPGNYGYTF
TGTGCCACCAGCCGGCCCGGGAACTATGGCTACACCTTC
>TRBJ2-7|.|TRBD1|TRBV7-9
CASSSRQGAEYEQYF
TGTGCCAGCAGCTCAAGACAGGGGGCAGAGTACGAGCAGTACTTC
>TRBJ2-2|few|TRBD2|TRBV4-1
CASSRPSGRVSGELFF
TGCGCCAGCAGCCGACCTAGCGGGAGGGTATCCGGGGAGCTGTTTTTT
>TRBJ1-2|.|.|TRBV27
CASSGGWGINYGYTF
TGTGCCAGCAGTGGAGGTTGGGGGATTAACTATGGCTACACCTTC
>TRBJ2-3|.|.|TRBV7-3
CASSPSVGASTDTQYF
TGTGCCAGCAGCCCCTCCGTGGGGGCCAGCACAGATACGCAGTATTTT
>TRBJ1-1|.|.|TRBV6-5
CASSTSRTSTEAFF
TGTGCCAGCAGCACCTCTCGTACGAGCACTGAAGCTTTCTTT
>TRBJ2-1|.|TRBD2|TRBV28
CASSPRRGTSGINEQFF
TGTGCCAGCAGTCCCCGCCGGGGGACTAGCGGTATCAATGAGCAGTTCTTC
>TRBJ1-5|.|.|TRBV7-8
CASSFRANQPQHF
TGTGCCAGCAGCTTTAGGGCGAATCAGCCCCAGCATTTT
>TRBJ2-1|.|TRBD1|TRBV7-2
CASSYPSGTGYYNEQFF
TGTGCCAGCAGTTACCCCTCCGGGACAGGGTACTACAATGAGCAGTTCTTC